Listed here are 4 T cell receptor beta chains from one sample, sequenced in a study of CD8 T cells in ankylosing spondylitis. Whole-study findings and limits: Made up of 7 to 9 highly homologous variants, a TCR beta motif appeared characteristic of ankylosing spondylitis blood.

TCRdb called the 5' RACE reads again in MiXCR, with one record for every CDR3 protein. The sample lists over 200,000 distinct CDR3 sequences; around 17% were seen once. No antigen has been identified for these receptors. Material: blood, either unsorted or a sorted T cell fraction (not recorded which). The receptor set was obtained from a male donor with ankylosing spondylitis.

This sequence joins TRBV20-1 and TRBJ2-7, with 7 bases fitting TRBD1. V lost 2 bases and J lost 4; bases outside the gene matches: 23. Germline V lookup: CDR1 DFQATT, CDR2 SNEGSKA (reference sequence). CDR3 length: 19 amino acids. Here the CDR3 reads CSARQPTNTKYGTAYEQYF. CDR3 sequence (DNA): TGCAGTGCTAGACAACCAACGAATACCAAGTACGGGACAGCGTACGAGCAGTACTTC.

This chain links TRBV24-1 with TRBJ2-7; TRBD2 matches 13 bases. Germline-derived CDR1 and CDR2 are KGHDR and SFDVKD. Trimming cost V 2 bases and J 5 bases; bases outside gene matches: 5. This CDR3 is 16 amino acids long. This CDR3 is CATSDSGTSGINEQYF. For the CDR3, the DNA is TGTGCCACCAGTGATTCGGGGACTAGCGGGATCAACGAGCAGTACTTC.

This clonotype appeared a few times. The chain recombines TRBV11-3 with TRBJ1-2, with D perhaps TRBD1 (5 bases). The germline CDR1 and CDR2 sequences are SGHNT and YENEEA. The CDR3 contains 16 residues. V lost 5 bases to trimming and J lost 4 bases, with 20 bases between them. Here the CDR3 reads CASSASTESWSYGYTF. Written as DNA, the CDR3 is TGTGCCAGCAGCGCTTCGACAGAATCCTGGAGCTATGGCTACACCTTC.

The V and J genes are TRBV12-3 or TRBV12-4 and TRBJ2-1; 10 bases are a match to TRBD1. V trimming: 5 bases; J trimming: 10 bases; junction bases outside the gene matches: 14. This CDR3 has 16 residues. The CDR3 is CASSPGQGDLFFEQFF. CDR3 nucleotide sequence: TGTGCCAGCAGTCCAGGACAGGGGGACCTTTTTTTCGAGCAGTTCTTC.